These T cell receptor beta chains were read from a single sample in a study of blood T cell repertoires in COVID-19. Clones were read by immunoSEQ multiplex PCR, and TCRdb kept only the in-frame ones, dropping some. The table shows roughly 50,000 clones, with roughly 85% occurring only once. The sample taken for sequencing was peripheral blood. The receptors derive from a woman of 80 years or more with COVID-19, enrolled during active disease. Each CDR3 is given without its conserved first and last residue. D genes are given only for firm matches.

length | D | V | CDR3
10 | NA | TRBV7-2 | ASSPTGQPQH
15 | TRBD2 | TRBV5-1 | ASSLSPVGGGSSEQY
12 | TRBD1 | TRBV6-4 | ASTRDRERHEQF
11 | NA | TRBV19 | ASSIPHTDTQY
12 | TRBD1 | TRBV5-4 | ASSPDRGNTEAF
12 | NA | TRBV6-2/TRBV6-3 | ASSLGVYDTEAF
15 | NA | TRBV19 | ASTRGGAGERNTEAF
13 | TRBD2 | TRBV6-2/TRBV6-3 | ASSQGLALYNEQF
13 | NA | TRBV4-3 | ASSPQRTSWETQY
11 | NA | TRBV9 | ASSRRPRDEQY
12 | NA | TRBV7-6 | ASSPRGAYNEQF
13 | NA | TRBV13 | ASSFRRPNTGELF
13 | TRBD1 | TRBV6-5 | ASSPRPGGLYEQY
12 | NA | TRBV19 | ASSLNRDGQPQH
14 | NA | TRBV18 | ASSPTLGGSYNEQF
13 | TRBD1 | TRBV25-1 | ASSLMEGAGYGYT
13 | TRBD2 | TRBV5-1 | ASSLAAGDTDTQY
12 | NA | TRBV28 | ASSQTSLNTEAF
12 | NA | TRBV5-3 | ARSLTVWGQPQH
12 | TRBD1 | TRBV5-1 | ASSETGPNEKLF
12 | TRBD1 | TRBV6-2/TRBV6-3 | ASSLTGGKETQY
12 | TRBD1 | TRBV9 | ASSADRRGEKLF
11 | NA | TRBV7-8 | ASSLAADYEQY
13 | TRBD2 | TRBV9 | ASSVAGGSTGELF
11 | TRBD2 | TRBV5-1 | ASTLAGKETQY
12 | TRBD2 | TRBV7-3 | ATQGTRGTGELF
14 | NA | TRBV9 | ASSSSPGFSGNTIY
11 | NA | TRBV12-3/TRBV12-4 | ASSPLAQETQY
12 | NA | TRBV5-1 | ASSSRDFNYGYT
12 | NA | TRBV5-6 | ASSPLDSNYGYT
13 | NA | TRBV9 | ASSQQGSGNTEAF
13 | TRBD1 | TRBV16 | ASSHQGQGATEQY
16 | TRBD2 | TRBV27 | ASSLSWSSGGEGDTQY
14 | NA | TRBV7-8 | ASSLDISLAKNIQY
13 | TRBD1 | TRBV5-8 | ASSQGTGGKETQY
12 | TRBD2 | TRBV18 | ASSPGGREGEQF
17 | TRBD2 | TRBV24-1 | ATSDPTGGVIGSTGEQF
12 | TRBD2 | TRBV5-1 | ASSSTSGAYEQY
14 | TRBD2 | TRBV19 | ASSVARTSGTDTQY
14 | TRBD2 | TRBV6-6 | ASRQAGGPSTDTQY
14 | TRBD1 | TRBV12-5 | ASGEGRRQGANEQF
12 | NA | TRBV19 | ASSMGGLLYGYT
14 | NA | TRBV9 | ASSVTQLSSYNEQF
15 | TRBD2 | TRBV18 | ASSPASGSGRTGELF
14 | TRBD1 | TRBV7-3 | ASSPGGYYTTDTQY
13 | NA | TRBV27 | ASSSKRIYSNEQF
14 | NA | TRBV6-1 | ASSEGGYSWNTEAF
15 | TRBD1 | TRBV6-2/TRBV6-3 | ASSRPGTGVANYGYT
14 | TRBD2 | TRBV19 | ASSLTSRFNTGELF
12 | TRBD1 | TRBV7-9 | ASSRGTANEKLF
13 | NA | TRBV20-1 | SASDGRRYNSPLH
12 | NA | TRBV9 | ASQRGASAETQY